This T cell receptor (beta chain) originates from a study of blood T cell repertoires in COVID-19. The CDR3 is made up of 13 amino acids. The germline V gene has CDR1 LGHDT and CDR2 YNNKEL (reference sequence). V was trimmed by 0 bases and J by 7 bases, leaving 10 bases between them. This clone was recorded only once. Clones were sequenced by immunoSEQ multiplex PCR, and TCRdb holds only the in-frame ones, with some missing. The profile shows 84,000 or so clones, 78% of them singletons. This chain links TRBV3-1 (or the pseudogene TRBV3-2) with TRBJ2-7; a weak D match, TRBD1 (5 bases). Sequences were obtained from peripheral blood. This sequence was found in a man between 65 and 79 years old with COVID-19, enrolled during active disease. CDR3 sequence: CASSQETAREQYF. Written as DNA, the CDR3 is TGTGCCAGCAGCCAAGAGACAGCTCGGGAGCAGTACTTC.